The 26 T cell receptor beta chains below come from one sample, sequenced in a study of CD8+CD57+ T cells in acquired aplastic anemia. Those patients picked for sequencing had displayed CD8+CD57+ cell expansion on flow cytometry. Profiles of TCR beta VDJ and CDR3 were generated from a genomic DNA template. Via MiXCR, TCRdb re-called the reads, giving one row per CDR3 protein. There are approximately 80,000 distinct CDR3 sequences in the sample; about three quarters occur only once, and more than 80% lies in the top ten. The sequencing input was sorted CD4+, CD8+, or CD8+CD57+ T cells (not recorded which) from PBMCs. Receptor source: a human donor with aplastic anemia.

V is TRBV19 and J is TRBJ1-5, with D maybe TRBD1 (6 bases). Germline V gene sequence: CDR1 LNHDA, CDR2 SQIVND (reference sequence). This CDR3 spans 14 amino acids. V lost 5 bases and J lost 7, with 15 bases in between. The CDR3 here is CASSDTGQGQPQHF. The DNA for the CDR3 is TGTGCCAGTAGTGATACAGGGCAAGGGCAGCCCCAGCATTTT.

This clonotype has ten or more counts. The chain has TRBV13 and TRBJ2-1, with 7 bases matching TRBD1. Unmatched junction bases numbered 5, after V lost 2 bases and J lost 1 base. The CDR3 covers 16 residues. Germline values: CDR1 PRHDT, CDR2 FYEKMQ (reference sequence). DNA of the CDR3: TGTGCCAGCAGCTTACAGGGGGAAGGGTCCTACAATGAGCAGTTCTTC. Translating gives CASSLQGEGSYNEQFF.

Comments on this clonotype: One junction end does not reproduce the germline sequence, and a read error may be involved. This chain uses TRBV19 with TRBJ1-1, with 9 bases that match TRBD1. Germline V gene lookup returns CDR1 LNHDA and CDR2 SQIVND (reference sequence). The CDR3 is made up of 15 amino acids. Written as DNA, the CDR3 is TGTGCCAGTAGCATAGTCGGGACAGGGATAACTGAAGCTTTCTTT. It encodes CASSIVGTGITEAFF.

This clonotype was observed once. The V and J genes are TRBV19 and TRBJ2-2, with D possibly being TRBD2 (6 bases). The CDR3 sequence is 14 residues long. Germline V gene data show CDR1 as LNHDA and CDR2 as SQIVND (reference sequence). Deletions cut 3 bases from V and 4 bases from J, with 9 bases between. As DNA, the CDR3 is TGTGCCAGTAGTATCCAGGGACTCACCGGGGAGCTGTTTTTT. It encodes CASSIQGLTGELFF.

The chain links TRBV29-1 to TRBJ2-7, with D possibly TRBD1 on 6 matching bases. The germline gives CDR1 SQVTM, CDR2 ANQGSEA. This CDR3 is built from 11 residues. Trimming took off 8 bases at V and 3 bases at J, with 11 bases between the two ends. CDR3 region: CSSRDNYEQYF. CDR3 sequence (DNA): TGCAGCAGCCGGGACAACTACGAGCAGTACTTC.

This sequence joins TRBV2 and TRBJ2-7; D is unresolved. Germline-derived CDR1 and CDR2 are SNHLY and FYNNEI. The CDR3 covers 12 residues. Trimming removed 8 bases at V and 9 bases at J, with 17 bases between. The CDR3 region is CASALNLVGQYF. CDR3 coding DNA: TGTGCCAGCGCCCTTAACCTCGTGGGGCAGTACTTC. Full variable domain (remainder filled in from reference TRBV2 and TRBJ2-7): EPEVTQTPSHQVTQMGQEVILRCVPISNHLYFYWYRQILGQKVEFLVSFYNNEISEKSEIFDDQFSVERPDGSNFTLKIRSTKLEDSAMYFCASALNLVGQYFGPGTRLTVT.

V usage is TRBV5-4 and J usage is TRBJ2-7; D remains ambiguous. Between the trimmed V and J ends, which lost 1 base and 2 bases, there was a span of 7 bases. Germline lookup yields CDR1 SGHNT and CDR2 YYREEE (reference sequence). This CDR3 has 13 residues. The CDR3 bases are TGTGCCAGCAGCTTGTACGGTCCCTACGAGCAGTACTTC. Translated, it gives CASSLYGPYEQYF.

The chain employs TRBV25-1 and TRBJ2-5; 11 nucleotides line up with TRBD2. Germline V gives CDR1 MGHDK, CDR2 SYGVNS. The CDR3 runs to 15 residues. After removal of 5 bases from V and 5 bases from J, the junction contained 7 bases not matched to a gene. The CDR3 here is CASSTTSGAGETQYF. CDR3 nucleotide sequence: TGTGCCAGCAGTACGACTAGCGGGGCGGGGGAGACCCAGTACTTC.

This clonotype was seen a single time. Mismatch with germline at one junction end may stem from a read error. J is TRBJ2-5 and V is TRBV7-2, with D uncertain. Germline V gene sequence: CDR1 SGHTA, CDR2 FQGNSA. This CDR3 contains 12 residues. The CDR3 loop is CAGSPQTGTQYF. The CDR3 bases are TGTGCCGGCAGCCCGCAAACCGGGACCCAGTACTTC.

This clonotype was picked up a small number of times. This chain uses TRBV11-1 with TRBJ1-1, with 9 bases identical to TRBD1. J was trimmed by 4 bases and V by 6 bases; bases with no gene match: 18. The V gene's germline CDR1 is SGHAT and CDR2 FQDESV (reference sequence). The CDR3 totals 18 residues. The DNA of the CDR3 is TGTGCCAGCAGGCCTCCGCGGGACAGGGTTGGGGTTTCCACTGAAGCTTTCTTT. It specifies CASRPPRDRVGVSTEAFF. The whole variable domain, filled in from reference TRBV11-1 and TRBJ1-1, reads EAEVAQSPRYKITEKSQAVAFWCDPISGHATLYWYRQILGQGPELLVQFQDESVVDDSQLPKDRFSAERLKGVDSTLKIQPAELGDSAMYLCASRPPRDRVGVSTEAFFGQGTRLTVV.

The rearrangement uses TRBV20-1 and TRBJ2-7; TRBD1 might be the D (6 bases). Germline values: CDR1 DFQATT, CDR2 SNEGSKA (reference sequence). The V end lost 3 bases, the J end lost 5 bases, and 17 bases lay between the germline ends. CDR3 size: 14 residues. In nucleotides, the CDR3 is TGCAGTGCTAGCCAGACAGGATACGGCCACGAGCAGTACTTC. Its protein is CSASQTGYGHEQYF.

The chain combines TRBV9 with TRBJ2-7; weak D call: TRBD1 (5 bases). Per the germline V gene, CDR1 is SGDLS and CDR2 is YYNGEE. V was cut by 6 bases and J by 6 bases, with 10 bases left in between. The CDR3 contains 11 residues. For the CDR3, the DNA is TGTGCCAGCAAGGTAGGGGTCGAGCAGTACTTC. Translation gives CASKVGVEQYF.

This clonotype came up once. The chain couples TRBV4-1 to TRBJ2-6; 7 bases align to TRBD1. Losses at the gene ends were 1 base for V and 3 bases for J; bases not matched to a gene: 6. The CDR3 runs to 17 residues. CDR1 and CDR2 from the germline V gene are MGHRA and YSYEKL. CDR3 DNA: TGCGCCAGCAGCCAAGTTCCGACAGGGCTTGGGGCCAACGTCCTGACTTTC. Translation gives CASSQVPTGLGANVLTF.

This clonotype was observed at least ten times. This chain joins TRBV25-1 and TRBJ1-2; TRBD1 aligns across 8 bases. CDR1 MGHDK and CDR2 SYGVNS come from the germline V gene. This CDR3 spans 17 amino acids. Unmatched junction bases numbered 12, after V lost 1 base and J lost 5 bases. The CDR3 protein is CASSESTGAGPFYGYTF. CDR3 coding DNA: TGTGCCAGCAGTGAATCGACAGGGGCCGGACCCTTTTATGGCTACACCTTC.

This clonotype was observed many times. The V gene is TRBV7-9, the J gene TRBJ1-5; weak D call: TRBD1 (6 bases). With 6 bases removed from V and 2 bases from J, the gap between germline ends came to 14 bases. CDR1 is SEHNR and CDR2 is FQNEAQ in the germline V gene (reference sequence). The CDR3 has 15 residues. The CDR3 DNA follows: TGTGCCAGCAGTCTTACAGGGATTGGCAATCAGCCCCAGCATTTT. Translated, it gives CASSLTGIGNQPQHF.

The chain has TRBV5-1 and TRBJ1-2; TRBD1 might be the D (5 bases). CDR1 is SGHRS, CDR2 YFSETQ, per germline. The CDR3 is 15 amino acids. The V gene lost 0 bases and the J gene lost 8 bases, with 17 bases spanning the gap. This CDR3 is CASSLGTSDRGGYTF. The CDR3 DNA reads as TGCGCCAGCAGCTTGGGTACTTCTGACCGGGGGGGCTACACCTTC.

This clonotype was observed many times. The chain carries TRBV4-3 and TRBJ1-5; no firm D call. Germline CDR1 LGHNA, CDR2 YSLEER. The CDR3 spans 14 residues. The germline V and J ends were trimmed by 0 bases and 10 bases, with 13 bases remaining between them. CDR3 bases: TGCGCCAGCAGCCAAGATGGAAACTTCCGTCCCCAGCATTTT. This gives the protein CASSQDGNFRPQHF.

The chain uses TRBV5-1 and TRBJ1-1; 9 bases agree with TRBD1. Losses at the gene ends were 3 bases for V and 7 bases for J; bases not matched to a gene: 10. CDR1 is SGHRS and CDR2 is YFSETQ in the germline V gene. This CDR3 has 15 amino acids. The CDR3 loop is CASSSLRDRDYEAFF. CDR3 in DNA: TGCGCCAGCAGCTCACTCCGGGACAGGGACTATGAAGCTTTCTTT.

In nucleotides, the CDR3 is TGTGCCAGTAGTAGGTTTGGGGCAGCTCAGGATAATAGCAATCAGCCCCAGCATTTT. Amino acid sequence: CASSRFGAAQDNSNQPQHF. The V gene is TRBV19, the J gene TRBJ1-5; weak D call: TRBD1 (5 bases). The CDR3 extends over 19 amino acids. CDR1 and CDR2 from the germline V gene are LNHDA and SQIVND (reference sequence). V was trimmed by 4 bases and J by 0 bases, leaving 22 bases between them.

This clonotype was counted between two and nine times. This rearrangement joins TRBV24-1 to TRBJ2-5, with D unclear. This CDR3 is built from 11 residues. Trimming cost V 3 bases and J 4 bases, with 2 bases left between them. Germline CDR1 and CDR2: KGHDR and SFDVKD. The CDR3 sequence: CATSDRETQYF. DNA of the CDR3: TGTGCCACCAGTGATAGAGAGACCCAGTACTTC.

The V and J genes are TRBV10-3 and TRBJ2-1; weak D call: TRBD1 (6 bases). This CDR3 has 15 residues. CDR1 is ENHRY, CDR2 SYGVKD, per germline. Trimming took 10 bases from V and 10 from J, leaving 26 bases between them. This CDR3 reads CASSPTGKEVREQFF. CDR3 bases: TGTGCCAGCAGCCCTACAGGGAAGGAAGTAAGGGAGCAGTTCTTC.

This clonotype was picked up a small number of times. The chain couples TRBV10-3 to TRBJ1-6, with 9 bases lining up with TRBD1. Trimming cost V 6 bases and J 7 bases; bases outside gene matches: 7. Germline CDR1 and CDR2: ENHRY and SYGVKD. The CDR3 loop spans 15 amino acids. CDR3: CAISASGQGNSPLHF. As DNA, the CDR3 is TGTGCCATCAGCGCCTCGGGACAGGGAAATTCACCCCTCCACTTT.

The chain links TRBV19 to TRBJ2-1, with a possible D match to TRBD1 (5 bases). The CDR3 contains 14 residues. From germline, CDR1 is LNHDA and CDR2 SQIVND (reference sequence). V gave up 7 bases and J gave up 5 bases, with 15 bases separating them. The CDR3 DNA sequence: TGTGCCAGTAACCTTGGCAGGGTCCACAATGAGCAGTTCTTC. Its protein product is CASNLGRVHNEQFF.

The genes are TRBV11-1 and TRBJ2-3; 12 bases match TRBD2. Germline lookup yields CDR1 SGHAT and CDR2 FQDESV (reference sequence). The junction had 6 bases not matched to a gene; V was cut back by 3 bases and J by 2 bases. CDR3 length equals 17 residues. DNA for the CDR3: TGTGCCAGCAGCTTCCGACTAGCGGGGGATCTCACAGATACGCAGTATTTT. Residues: CASSFRLAGDLTDTQYF.

This clonotype was seen more than once but under ten times. This chain joins TRBV30 and TRBJ2-5; 8 bases fit TRBD2. The CDR3 runs 18 residues. V lost 1 base and J lost 2; bases outside the gene matches: 15. In germline, CDR1 is GTSNPN, CDR2 SVGIG (reference sequence). The CDR3 DNA is TGTGCCTGGAGTGAAACTCTAGCGGGCTTGCGCACTCAAGAGACCCAGTACTTC. This encodes CAWSETLAGLRTQETQYF.

Notes on this clonotype: This may stem from a read error, because a much larger clone lies one nucleotide away. This chain connects TRBV7-3 to TRBJ2-2, with D perhaps TRBD1 (5 bases). The CDR3 totals 13 residues. Trimming cost V 2 bases and J 4 bases, with 5 bases left between them. CDR1 is SGHTA, CDR2 FQGTGA, per germline. The CDR3 spells CASSLQGTGELFF. The CDR3, as DNA: TGTGCCAGCAGCTTACAGGGCACCGGGGAGCTGTTTTTT.